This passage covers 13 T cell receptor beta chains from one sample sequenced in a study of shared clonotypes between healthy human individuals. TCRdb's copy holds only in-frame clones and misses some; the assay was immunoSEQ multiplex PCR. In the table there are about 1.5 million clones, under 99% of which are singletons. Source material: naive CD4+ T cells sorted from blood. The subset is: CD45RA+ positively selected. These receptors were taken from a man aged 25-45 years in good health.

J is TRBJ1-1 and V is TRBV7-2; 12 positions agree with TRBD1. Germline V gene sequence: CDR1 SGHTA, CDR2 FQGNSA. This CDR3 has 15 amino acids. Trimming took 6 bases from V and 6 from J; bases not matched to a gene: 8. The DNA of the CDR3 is TGTGCCAGCAGTAGGGAGGGACAGGGGGCATCTGAAGCTTTCTTT. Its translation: CASSREGQGASEAFF.

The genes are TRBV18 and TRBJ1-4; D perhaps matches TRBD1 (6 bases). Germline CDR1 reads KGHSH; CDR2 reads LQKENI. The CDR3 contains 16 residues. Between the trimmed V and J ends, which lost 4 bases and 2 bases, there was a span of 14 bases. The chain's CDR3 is CASSRGQFATNEKLFF. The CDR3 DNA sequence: TGTGCCAGCTCACGAGGACAGTTTGCGACTAATGAAAAACTGTTTTTT.

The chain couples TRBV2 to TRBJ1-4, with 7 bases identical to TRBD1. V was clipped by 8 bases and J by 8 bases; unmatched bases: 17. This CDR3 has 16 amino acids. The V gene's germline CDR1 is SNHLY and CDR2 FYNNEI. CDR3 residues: CASGGSSGGFIEKLFF. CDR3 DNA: TGTGCCAGCGGAGGATCTTCAGGGGGGTTTATCGAAAAACTGTTTTTT.

The CDR3 coding sequence is TGTGCCAGCAGTGAGAGCAGGTTGGAGACCCAGTACTTC. This sequence encodes CASSESRLETQYF. This rearrangement joins TRBV6-1 to TRBJ2-5; D is undetermined. CDR1 is MNHNS, CDR2 SASEGT, per germline. The CDR3 totals 13 residues. The V end was cut by 3 bases, the J end by 5 bases, with 10 bases between.

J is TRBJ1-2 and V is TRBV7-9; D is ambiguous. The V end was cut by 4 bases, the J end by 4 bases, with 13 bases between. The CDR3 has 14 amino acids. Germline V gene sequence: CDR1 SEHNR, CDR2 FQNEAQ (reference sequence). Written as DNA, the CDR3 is TGTGCCAGCAGCTCGGTGGGAGGTACCTATGGCTACACCTTC. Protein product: CASSSVGGTYGYTF.

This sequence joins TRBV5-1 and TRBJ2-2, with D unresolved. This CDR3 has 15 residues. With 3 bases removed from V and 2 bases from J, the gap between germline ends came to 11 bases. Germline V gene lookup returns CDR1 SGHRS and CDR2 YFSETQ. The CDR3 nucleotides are TGCGCCAGCAGCTCGTCGTCCCTCAACACCGGGGAGCTGTTTTTT. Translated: CASSSSSLNTGELFF.

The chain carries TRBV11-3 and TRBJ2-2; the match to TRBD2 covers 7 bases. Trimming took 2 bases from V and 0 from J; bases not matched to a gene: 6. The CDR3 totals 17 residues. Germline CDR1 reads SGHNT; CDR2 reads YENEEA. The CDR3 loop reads CASSLSSSGSNTGELFF. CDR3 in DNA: TGTGCCAGCAGCTTATCGTCTAGCGGTTCGAACACCGGGGAGCTGTTTTTT. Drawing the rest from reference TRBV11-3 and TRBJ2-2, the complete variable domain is EAGVVQSPRYKIIEKKQPVAFWCNPISGHNTLYWYLQNLGQGPELLIRYENEEAVDDSQLPKDRFSAERLKGVDSTLKIQPAELGDSAVYLCASSLSSSGSNTGELFFGEGSRLTVL.

The CDR3 is CASSPRGLADYNEQFF. In DNA form, the CDR3 reads TGTGCCAGCTCACCCCGTGGACTAGCGGATTACAATGAGCAGTTCTTC. J is TRBJ2-1 and V is TRBV18; 10 bases are a match to TRBD2. Trimming removed 3 bases from V and 4 bases from J; junction bases left unmatched: 6. The germline CDR1 and CDR2 sequences are KGHSH and LQKENI. CDR3 length: 16 amino acids.

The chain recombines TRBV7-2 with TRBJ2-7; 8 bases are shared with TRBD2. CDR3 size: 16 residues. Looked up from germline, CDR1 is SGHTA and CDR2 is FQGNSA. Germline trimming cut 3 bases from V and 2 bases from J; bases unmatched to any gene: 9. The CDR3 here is CASSLGLAGPAYEQYF. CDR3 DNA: TGTGCCAGCAGCTTGGGGCTAGCGGGTCCCGCCTACGAGCAGTACTTC.

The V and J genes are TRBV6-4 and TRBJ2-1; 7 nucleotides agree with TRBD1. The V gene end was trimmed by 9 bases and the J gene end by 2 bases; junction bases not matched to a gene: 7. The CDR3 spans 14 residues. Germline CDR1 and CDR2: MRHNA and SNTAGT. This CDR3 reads CASSPGTAYNEQFF. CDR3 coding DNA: TGTGCCAGTTCCCCTGGGACAGCCTACAATGAGCAGTTCTTC.

CDR3 nucleotide sequence: TGTGCCAGCAGTTCACCGGGACAGGGCCACTACGAGCAGTACTTC. Protein: CASSSPGQGHYEQYF. The chain has TRBV27 and TRBJ2-7, with TRBD1 matching over 9 bases. Germline V CDR1 and CDR2: MNHEY, SMNVEV (reference sequence). V lost 4 bases to trimming and J lost 3 bases; unmatched junction nucleotides: 7. The CDR3 has 15 amino acids.

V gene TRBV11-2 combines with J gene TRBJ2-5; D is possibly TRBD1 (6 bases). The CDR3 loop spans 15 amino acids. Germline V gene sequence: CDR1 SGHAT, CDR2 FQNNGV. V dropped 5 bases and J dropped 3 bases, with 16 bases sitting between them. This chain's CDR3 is CASSDQGIQEETQYF. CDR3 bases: TGTGCCAGCAGCGACCAGGGGATTCAGGAAGAGACCCAGTACTTC.

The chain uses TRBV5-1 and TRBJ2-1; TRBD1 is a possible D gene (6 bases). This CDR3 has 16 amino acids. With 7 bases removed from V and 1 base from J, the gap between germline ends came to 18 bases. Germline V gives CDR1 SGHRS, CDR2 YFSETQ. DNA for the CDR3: TGCGCCAGCTCCTCTGGTGGGGGCCGGTCCTACAATGAGCAGTTCTTC. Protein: CASSSGGGRSYNEQFF.